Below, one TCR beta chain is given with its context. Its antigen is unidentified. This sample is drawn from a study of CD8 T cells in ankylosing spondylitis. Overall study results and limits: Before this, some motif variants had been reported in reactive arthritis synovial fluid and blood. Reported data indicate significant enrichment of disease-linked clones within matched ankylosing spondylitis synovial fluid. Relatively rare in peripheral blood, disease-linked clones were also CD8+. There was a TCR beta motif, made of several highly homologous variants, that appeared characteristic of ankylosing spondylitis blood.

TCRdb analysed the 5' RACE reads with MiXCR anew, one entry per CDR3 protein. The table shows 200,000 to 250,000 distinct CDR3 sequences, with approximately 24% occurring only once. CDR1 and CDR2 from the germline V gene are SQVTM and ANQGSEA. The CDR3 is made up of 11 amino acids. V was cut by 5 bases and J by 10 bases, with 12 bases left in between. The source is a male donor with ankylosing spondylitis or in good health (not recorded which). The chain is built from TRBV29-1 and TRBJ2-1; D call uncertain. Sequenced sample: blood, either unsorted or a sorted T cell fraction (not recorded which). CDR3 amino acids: CSVIGSEEQFF. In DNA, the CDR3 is TGCAGCGTTATAGGCTCCGAGGAGCAGTTCTTC.